The 30 T cell receptor beta chains given below trace back to one sample, sequenced in a study of cytomegalovirus exposure and HLA in healthy donors. Sequencing was performed with immunoSEQ multiplex PCR; in TCRdb, only in-frame clones are kept and a portion is missing. The table records fewer than 60,000 clones, 85% to 95% of them present only once. The sample consisted of PBMCs. Receptor source: a woman between 18 and 30 years old in good health and CMV-seropositive.

This clone was seen just once. This chain connects TRBV2 to TRBJ2-1, with TRBD2 matching 12 bases. Germline-derived CDR1 and CDR2 are SNHLY and FYNNEI. The J segment lost 6 bases and the V segment lost 6 bases, leaving 3 bases of the junction unmatched. The CDR3 loop spans 14 amino acids. This CDR3 reads CASSQTSGSNEQFF. Here the CDR3 DNA reads TGTGCCAGCAGCCAGACTAGCGGGAGCAATGAGCAGTTCTTC.

The chain's CDR3 is CAWTPGQGRSGYTF. The CDR3 coding sequence is TGTGCCTGGACTCCGGGACAGGGGAGAAGTGGCTACACCTTC. The V gene is TRBV30, the J gene TRBJ1-2; TRBD1 aligns across 10 bases. Germline V lookup: CDR1 GTSNPN, CDR2 SVGIG (reference sequence). The CDR3 covers 14 residues. The V segment lost 4 bases and the J segment 7 bases; nucleotides outside the gene matches: 9. Full variable domain (missing parts from reference TRBV30 and TRBJ1-2): SQTIHQWPATLVQPVGSPLSLECTVEGTSNPNLYWYRQAAGRGLQLLFYSVGIGQISSEVPQNLSASRPQDRQFILSSKKLLLSDSGFYLCAWTPGQGRSGYTFGSGTRLTVV.

This chain links TRBV11-3 with TRBJ2-5; D is ambiguous. The V end was cut by 3 bases, the J end by 0 bases, with 8 bases between. The CDR3 consists of 14 residues. The germline V gene has CDR1 SGHNT and CDR2 YENEEA. Here the CDR3 reads CASSFGDNQETQYF. Written as DNA, the CDR3 is TGTGCCAGCAGCTTTGGAGATAACCAAGAGACCCAGTACTTC.

The gene calls are TRBV9 and TRBJ1-5; D remains ambiguous. The V gene lost 0 bases and the J gene lost 0 bases, with 4 bases spanning the gap. Looked up from germline, CDR1 is SGDLS and CDR2 is YYNGEE. CDR3 length: 14 residues. The CDR3 DNA is TGTGCCAGCAGCGTAGGAGTTAGCAATCAGCCCCAGCATTTT. Its translation is CASSVGVSNQPQHF. Together with reference TRBV9 and TRBJ1-5, the CDR3 gives the full variable domain: DSGVTQTPKHLITATGQRVTLRCSPRSGDLSVYWYQQSLDQGLQFLIQYYNGEERAKGNILERFSAQQFPDLHSELNLSSLELGDSALYFCASSVGVSNQPQHFGDGTRLSIL.

This chain connects TRBV27 to TRBJ1-6; D call uncertain. V was pared by 0 bases and J by 10 bases, with 13 bases between. Germline CDR1 is MNHEY and CDR2 is SMNVEV (reference sequence). The CDR3 sequence is 15 residues long. The CDR3, as DNA: TGTGCCAGCAGTTTATCGAGCGCGTCTCGGTCACCCCTCCACTTT. It specifies CASSLSSASRSPLHF.

V usage is TRBV2 and J usage is TRBJ1-2; D is unclear. The CDR3 has 13 amino acids. Germline V gene data show CDR1 as SNHLY and CDR2 as FYNNEI. V gave up 4 bases and J gave up 8 bases, with 14 bases separating them. CDR3: CASSVSGSEGYTF. CDR3 sequence (DNA): TGTGCCAGCAGTGTTTCCGGGTCGGAGGGCTACACCTTC.

The gene calls are TRBV27 and TRBJ1-1; D remains ambiguous. V lost 5 bases and J lost 3, with 13 bases in between. The CDR3 is 14 amino acids. Germline loops: CDR1 MNHEY, CDR2 SMNVEV (reference sequence). CDR3 bases: TGTGCCAGCAGTGTTTTAACGGGATACACTGAAGCTTTCTTT. Amino acid sequence: CASSVLTGYTEAFF.

V and J are TRBV29-1 and TRBJ2-1; TRBD2 aligns across 11 bases. The CDR3 is made up of 14 amino acids. V was pared by 2 bases and J by 9 bases, with 6 bases of the junction left unmatched. Germline V gene lookup returns CDR1 SQVTM and CDR2 ANQGSEA. This chain's CDR3 is CSVETSGSTSEQFF. CDR3 nucleotide sequence: TGCAGCGTTGAAACTAGCGGGAGCACCAGTGAGCAGTTCTTC.

This chain joins TRBV27 and TRBJ2-2, with 12 bases lining up with TRBD2. There are 15 residues in the CDR3. Germline CDR1 and CDR2: MNHEY and SMNVEV (reference sequence). Unmatched junction bases numbered 4, after V lost 6 bases and J lost 5 bases. This chain's CDR3 is CASRLAGGGTGELFF. Here the CDR3 DNA reads TGTGCCAGCAGACTAGCGGGAGGAGGTACCGGGGAGCTGTTTTTT.

The chain employs TRBV9 and TRBJ1-4; D might be TRBD1 (6 bases). Germline values: CDR1 SGDLS, CDR2 YYNGEE. The CDR3 covers 15 residues. V dropped 0 bases and J dropped 7 bases, with 13 bases sitting between them. The chain's CDR3 is CASSVGGRTLEKLFF. Written as DNA, the CDR3 is TGTGCCAGCAGCGTAGGGGGGCGGACACTTGAAAAACTGTTTTTT.

In regard to this clone: At one of its ends the junction is not consistent with the germline gene, which may arise from a read error. The CDR3 loop reads CASSLGESGEQYF. CDR3 DNA sequence: TGTGCTAGCAGCTTGGGAGAGTCGGGCGAGCAGTACTTC. This chain links TRBV7-7 with TRBJ2-7; the D gene is possibly TRBD2 (5 bases). The CDR3 contains 13 residues. Per the germline V gene, CDR1 is SSHAT and CDR2 is FNYEAQ (reference sequence). Variable domain in full (rest from reference TRBV7-7 and TRBJ2-7): GAGVSQSPRYKVTKRGQDVTLRCDPISSHATLYWYQQALGQGPEFLTYFNYEAQPDKSGLPSDRFSAERPEGSISTLTIQRTEQRDSAMYRCASSLGESGEQYFGPGTRLTVT.

The J gene is TRBJ2-1, the V gene TRBV27; 8 bases are a match to TRBD2. Trimming cost V 4 bases and J 6 bases; bases outside gene matches: 11. The CDR3 runs 16 residues. CDR1 and CDR2 from the germline V gene are MNHEY and SMNVEV (reference sequence). CDR3 loop: CASSSRAGVESNEQFF. The CDR3 DNA sequence: TGTGCCAGCAGTTCCAGAGCGGGAGTAGAGAGCAATGAGCAGTTCTTC.

The chain joins TRBV7-8 to TRBJ2-6; tentative D call: TRBD2 (5 bases). Looked up from germline, CDR1 is SGHVS and CDR2 is FQNEAQ. CDR3 length: 16 residues. The ends were cut back, 3 bases at V and 0 bases at J, with 9 bases in the middle. Here the CDR3 reads CASSLWTSSGANVLTF. The CDR3 DNA reads TGTGCCAGCAGCTTGTGGACTTCCTCTGGGGCCAACGTCCTGACTTTC.

In DNA, the CDR3 is TGCGCCAGCAGCTTGGGAGGTTCCTCTGGAAACACCATATATTTT. Translation gives CASSLGGSSGNTIYF. V usage is TRBV5-1 and J usage is TRBJ1-3; no definite D call. The CDR3 runs 15 residues. The V and J ends lost 0 bases and 0 bases respectively, with 7 bases between them. Germline CDR1 SGHRS, CDR2 YFSETQ.

This chain links TRBV7-2 with TRBJ2-7; 13 bases are a match to TRBD2. V was pared by 0 bases and J by 5 bases, with 10 bases of the junction left unmatched. There are 18 residues in the CDR3. Per germline, CDR1 SGHTA and CDR2 FQGNSA. In DNA form, the CDR3 reads TGTGCCAGCAGCTTAGCCCGCATGACTAGCGGGAGGAGCGACGAGCAGTACTTC. This translates into CASSLARMTSGRSDEQYF.

The J gene is TRBJ2-1, the V gene TRBV4-2, with TRBD2 identical over 9 bases. V was clipped by 1 base and J by 5 bases; unmatched bases: 6. This CDR3 is built from 16 residues. The germline V gene has CDR1 LGHNA and CDR2 YNFKEQ. Written as DNA, the CDR3 is TGTGCCAGCAGCCAAGTTGGCGGGAGGGCCAACAATGAGCAGTTCTTC. Amino acid sequence: CASSQVGGRANNEQFF.

The chain has TRBV9 and TRBJ2-2; maybe TRBD1 (6 bases). V lost 3 bases, J lost 4 bases, and 16 bases lay in between. From germline, CDR1 is SGDLS and CDR2 YYNGEE. The CDR3 has 16 amino acids. CDR3 coding DNA: TGTGCCAGCAGCGCTCTGACAGGACGCGGCACCGGGGAGCTGTTTTTT. Translated: CASSALTGRGTGELFF.

The chain uses TRBV15 and TRBJ2-5; possibly TRBD1 for D (5 bases). Germline V gives CDR1 LNHNV, CDR2 YYDKDF (reference sequence). V lost 0 bases, J lost 1 base, and 18 bases lay in between. This CDR3 has 18 residues. The CDR3 protein is CATSRDPLGPGRQETQYF. CDR3 coding DNA: TGTGCCACCAGCAGAGATCCCCTTGGGCCAGGGCGCCAAGAGACCCAGTACTTC. Using reference TRBV15 and TRBJ2-5 for the parts outside the CDR3, the full variable domain is DAMVIQNPRYQVTQFGKPVTLSCSQTLNHNVMYWYQQKSSQAPKLLFHYYDKDFNNEADTPDNFQSRRPNTSFCFLDIRSPGLGDTAMYLCATSRDPLGPGRQETQYFGPGTRLLVL.

Regarding this clone: Other nucleotide sequences from this sample produce the same CDR3. The chain joins TRBV27 to TRBJ2-1, with D perhaps TRBD2 (6 bases). Per germline, CDR1 MNHEY and CDR2 SMNVEV (reference sequence). CDR3 length equals 14 residues. V lost 4 bases, J lost 0 bases, and 7 bases lay in between. In DNA, the CDR3 is TGTGCCAGCAGTTCCGGGAGCTCCTACAATGAGCAGTTCTTC. Its translation is CASSSGSSYNEQFF.

The gene calls are TRBV28 and TRBJ2-2; 13 bases line up with TRBD2. J lost 6 bases, V lost 0 bases, and 4 bases had no gene match. There are 17 residues in the CDR3. The V gene's germline CDR1 is MDHEN and CDR2 SYDVKM. The CDR3 spells CASSLWILAGGPGELFF. As DNA, the CDR3 is TGTGCCAGCAGTTTATGGATACTAGCGGGAGGGCCCGGGGAGCTGTTTTTT.

J is TRBJ2-7 and V is TRBV9, with 12 bases identical to TRBD2. V shed 3 bases, J shed 4 bases, and the junction held 2 bases outside the gene matches. Germline lookup yields CDR1 SGDLS and CDR2 YYNGEE. The CDR3 is 14 residues long. CDR3 sequence (DNA): TGTGCCAGCAGCGCGACTAGCGGGAGTTACGAGCAGTACTTC. This codes for CASSATSGSYEQYF.

CDR3 DNA sequence: TGTGCCAGCAGCCCCCTCGGGACTAACACAGATACGCAGTATTTT. Its translation: CASSPLGTNTDTQYF. The chain recombines TRBV7-3 with TRBJ2-3; 7 nucleotides line up with TRBD2. There are 15 residues in the CDR3. Germline CDR1 is SGHTA and CDR2 is FQGTGA. After removal of 5 bases from V and 2 bases from J, the junction contained 7 bases not matched to a gene.

This rearrangement joins TRBV6-4 to TRBJ2-3; the match to TRBD1 covers 9 bases. The CDR3 is 16 residues long. V trimming: 0 bases; J trimming: 1 base; junction bases outside the gene matches: 2. The germline gives CDR1 MRHNA, CDR2 SNTAGT. The CDR3 loop is CASSDSRDRGTDTQYF. The CDR3 DNA is TGTGCCAGCAGTGACTCCCGGGACAGGGGCACAGATACGCAGTATTTT.

The chain employs TRBV5-1 and TRBJ2-1; 7 nucleotides agree with TRBD2. The CDR3 loop spans 15 amino acids. The germline V gene encodes CDR1 SGHRS and CDR2 YFSETQ. V lost 4 bases and J lost 7; bases outside the gene matches: 11. DNA of the CDR3: TGCGCCAGCAGCCGGGGGGTTAGCGGAGGGAATGAGCAGTTCTTC. It yields the protein CASSRGVSGGNEQFF.

CDR3 nucleotide sequence: TGTGCCACCAGCAGAGATCCATACAGGGCGAGCAATCAGCCCCAGCATTTT. It codes for CATSRDPYRASNQPQHF. This chain uses TRBV15 with TRBJ1-5, with D possibly matching TRBD1 (6 bases). Trimming left V 0 bases short and J 1 base short, with 13 bases between. Looked up from germline, CDR1 is LNHNV and CDR2 is YYDKDF (reference sequence). CDR3 size: 17 residues.

J is TRBJ1-2 and V is TRBV21-1; TRBD1 was called by the table and not checked on the DNA. TRBV21-1 is noted as a pseudogene. The CDR3 sequence is 14 residues long. CDR3 region: CASSSPGQGYGYTF. The CDR3 DNA follows: TGTGCCAGCAGCTCTCCGGGACAGGGGTATGGCTACACCTTC.

The chain combines TRBV29-1 with TRBJ2-4, with D possibly matching TRBD2 (6 bases). Germline CDR1 is SQVTM and CDR2 is ANQGSEA. V dropped 6 bases and J dropped 0 bases, with 12 bases sitting between them. The CDR3 runs to 14 residues. CDR3 in DNA: TGCAGCGTCAGGGAGGCCCTAGCCAAAAACATTCAGTACTTC. This codes for CSVREALAKNIQYF.

The gene calls are TRBV4-3 and TRBJ2-3; possibly TRBD2 for D (6 bases). Germline V CDR1 and CDR2: LGHNA, YSLEER. Between the trimmed V and J ends, which lost 2 bases and 5 bases, there was a span of 14 bases. The CDR3 has 15 residues. CDR3 DNA sequence: TGCGCCAGCAGCCAAAGCGGGTCTAGAGGAGATACGCAGTATTTT. Amino acids: CASSQSGSRGDTQYF.

The rearrangement links TRBV27 to TRBJ2-7; 15 bases map to TRBD2. The V gene end was trimmed by 4 bases and the J gene end by 3 bases; junction bases not matched to a gene: 16. This CDR3 has 20 amino acids. Germline CDR1 is MNHEY and CDR2 is SMNVEV (reference sequence). In DNA form, the CDR3 reads TGTGCCAGCAGTTCGGCCTCCCCATTGGGACTAGCGGGGGGATACTACGAGCAGTACTTC. This encodes CASSSASPLGLAGGYYEQYF.

The chain links TRBV6-1 to TRBJ2-7; TRBD2 matches 11 bases. CDR1 is MNHNS and CDR2 is SASEGT in the germline V gene. Trimming removed 7 bases from V and 5 bases from J; junction bases left unmatched: 10. There are 15 residues in the CDR3. For the CDR3, the DNA is TGTGCCAGCACCGCTATAGCGGGAGGGCCCGACGAGCAGTACTTC. It is translated as CASTAIAGGPDEQYF.